This entry is about one T cell receptor (beta chain). Antigen specificity is unknown. The junction departs from germline at one end; a sequencing error may be responsible. The template for TCR beta VDJ and CDR3 sequence profiling was genomic DNA. TCRdb independently ran MiXCR on the reads; one entry per CDR3 protein. The sample records approximately 50,000 distinct CDR3 sequences, 55% to 75% being singletons. The sample comes from a study of CD8+CD57+ T cells in acquired aplastic anemia. In the study overall: The sorted CD4+ and CD8+ cells yielded an average around 3 ug of DNA. Researchers reported that healthy donors averaged approximately 9.8 million reads for CD4+ cells. Study conclusions and caveats: Patients and healthy controls showed no significant CD8+ Simpson's diversity difference. Found in both controls and patients were twenty-nine CD8+ CDR3 sequences.

From germline, CDR1 is SGHTA and CDR2 FQGNSA. The CDR3 has 11 residues. Sequencing was performed on sorted CD4+, CD8+, or CD8+CD57+ T cells (not recorded which) from PBMCs. The receptor was derived from a human donor in good health, serving as a control. V gene TRBV7-2 combines with J gene TRBJ2-7, with D perhaps given as TRBD1 or TRBD2 (5 bases each). The CDR3 region has the DNA TGTGCCAGCAGCACGGGACGAATAAAGAACTTC. Residues: CASSTGRIKNF.